These 16 T cell receptor beta chains were all obtained from the same sample, sequenced in a study. Each CDR3 protein is one row after TCRdb ran MiXCR on the RT-PCR reads. The sample lists almost 700,000 distinct CDR3 sequences; 12% to 15% were seen once. The sample was memory CD4+ T cells from blood. All receptors come from a female donor in good health, serving as a healthy control.

On this clonotype: A single base separates this from a much larger clone, so it may be a read error. The rearrangement joins TRBV7-9 to TRBJ2-5; 8 bases agree with TRBD1. This CDR3 comprises 15 residues. Germline V gene lookup returns CDR1 SEHNR and CDR2 FQNEAQ (reference sequence). The DNA of the CDR3 is TGTGCCAGCAGCTTCGCCAAGACAGGGGTAGAGACCCATTACTTC. Its protein is CASSFAKTGVETHYF.

This clonotype was counted a few times. V usage is TRBV5-1 and J usage is TRBJ2-1; D not certain. V was pared by 0 bases and J by 9 bases, with 19 bases between. The CDR3 is 16 residues long. Germline V lookup: CDR1 SGHRS, CDR2 YFSETQ. The CDR3 region is CASSLASLDAMGEQFF. The DNA for the CDR3 is TGCGCCAGCAGCTTGGCCTCTTTGGATGCAATGGGTGAGCAGTTCTTC.

The table lists this clonotype with many counts. Written as DNA, the CDR3 is TGCGCCAGCAGCCAAGATGAGGGTCACGGCTATGGCTACACCTTC. This translates into CASSQDEGHGYGYTF. The chain combines TRBV4-3 with TRBJ1-2; no clear D gene. Deletions cut 0 bases from V and 4 bases from J, with 12 bases between. The CDR3 loop spans 15 amino acids. Germline CDR1 is LGHNA and CDR2 is YSLEER.

The chain employs TRBV6-2 or TRBV6-3 and TRBJ2-7, with 10 positions matching TRBD2. Trimming removed 2 bases from V and 5 bases from J; junction bases left unmatched: 12. The CDR3 runs to 17 residues. In germline, CDR1 is MNHEY, CDR2 SVGEGT. The CDR3 region has the DNA TGTGCCAGCAGTTACCTCTTTCCAGCGGGAGGGATCCACGAGCAGTACTTC. Translated, it gives CASSYLFPAGGIHEQYF.

The rearrangement uses TRBV20-1 and TRBJ2-7, with TRBD2 matching 9 bases. J was trimmed by 2 bases and V by 1 base; bases with no gene match: 6. This CDR3 has 15 amino acids. Germline CDR1 reads DFQATT; CDR2 reads SNEGSKA (reference sequence). In DNA form, the CDR3 reads TGCAGTGCTAGAGGCTGGGGCGGGAGGGCCTACGAGCAGTACTTC. Protein product: CSARGWGGRAYEQYF.

The gene calls are TRBV24-1 and TRBJ2-1, with 7 nucleotides matching TRBD1. Trimming at V came to 4 bases and at J to 0 bases, leaving 8 bases not matched to a gene. The CDR3 totals 17 residues. The germline CDR1 and CDR2 sequences are KGHDR and SFDVKD. The CDR3 loop is CATSDTGQLSSYNEQFF. The CDR3 nucleotides read TGTGCCACCAGTGACACGGGACAGCTTAGCTCCTACAATGAGCAGTTCTTC.

The chain is built from TRBV15 and TRBJ2-7; the D gene is possibly TRBD2 (5 bases). V lost 0 bases to trimming and J lost 0 bases, with 12 bases between them. This CDR3 is 16 amino acids long. Germline V CDR1 and CDR2: LNHNV, YYDKDF (reference sequence). The CDR3 loop reads CATSRDLIGSSYEQYF. The CDR3 nucleotides are TGTGCCACCAGCAGAGATCTTATAGGGAGCTCCTACGAGCAGTACTTC. Drawing the rest from reference TRBV15 and TRBJ2-7, the complete variable domain is DAMVIQNPRYQVTQFGKPVTLSCSQTLNHNVMYWYQQKSSQAPKLLFHYYDKDFNNEADTPDNFQSRRPNTSFCFLDIRSPGLGDTAMYLCATSRDLIGSSYEQYFGPGTRLTVT.

Ten or more counts support this clonotype. The chain is built from TRBV10-3 and TRBJ1-1; maybe TRBD1 (6 bases). This CDR3 has 18 amino acids. V gave up 6 bases and J gave up 1 base, with 24 bases separating them. CDR1 is ENHRY, CDR2 SYGVKD, per germline. The CDR3 here is CAIRLNQHLGHQNTEAFF. CDR3 nucleotide sequence: TGTGCCATCAGATTGAACCAACACCTGGGACACCAGAACACTGAAGCTTTCTTT.

The chain links TRBV6-6 to TRBJ2-3, with 10 nucleotides matching TRBD1. The CDR3 extends over 15 amino acids. Germline assignment: CDR1 MNHNY and CDR2 SVGAGI (reference sequence). J was trimmed by 6 bases and V by 6 bases; bases with no gene match: 9. The CDR3 here is CASSKGTGVTDTQYF. DNA of the CDR3: TGTGCCAGCAGCAAAGGGACAGGGGTAACGGATACGCAGTATTTT.

Only a few counts were recorded for this clonotype. This sequence joins TRBV28 and TRBJ1-5; the D is unclear. Germline-derived CDR1 and CDR2 are MDHEN and SYDVKM. Trimming took off 3 bases at V and 5 bases at J, with 20 bases between the two ends. The CDR3 contains 17 residues. CDR3 coding DNA: TGTGCCAGCAGTTTTTGGGAGGTTCGGCTCAGCGATCAGCCCCAGCATTTT. Residues: CASSFWEVRLSDQPQHF.

This clonotype has only a few counts. The V gene is TRBV7-7, the J gene TRBJ2-1; 7 bases fit TRBD2. The J segment lost 6 bases and the V segment lost 2 bases, leaving 13 bases of the junction unmatched. From germline, CDR1 is SSHAT and CDR2 FNYEAQ (reference sequence). CDR3 size: 17 residues. CDR3 DNA sequence: TGTGCCAGCAGCTTATCCGGGGGGTCAGGGTTCGCCAATGAGCAGTTCTTC. Translating gives CASSLSGGSGFANEQFF.

The CDR3 region is CASSFGGGFNQPQHF. CDR3 nucleotide sequence: TGTGCCAGCAGCTTCGGAGGGGGCTTCAATCAGCCCCAGCATTTT. V usage is TRBV5-6 and J usage is TRBJ1-5; 7 positions agree with TRBD1. J gave up 3 bases and V 2 bases, and 5 bases lay outside the gene matches. The CDR3 has 15 amino acids. Germline V lookup: CDR1 SGHDT, CDR2 YYEEEE.

This clonotype was detected ten times or more. The rearrangement joins TRBV5-1 to TRBJ2-3; the match to TRBD2 covers 8 bases. The CDR3 totals 17 residues. The trim removed 0 bases at V and 1 base at J, leaving 7 bases unmatched. Germline V gene data show CDR1 as SGHRS and CDR2 as YFSETQ. In DNA form, the CDR3 reads TGCGCCAGCAGCTTGGGGTTACTAGCGGACGGCACAGATACGCAGTATTTT. It encodes CASSLGLLADGTDTQYF.

The J gene is TRBJ2-5, the V gene TRBV7-8; 7 bases align to TRBD2. Trimming cost V 1 base and J 5 bases; bases outside gene matches: 4. Per the germline V gene, CDR1 is SGHVS and CDR2 is FQNEAQ. The CDR3 consists of 14 residues. The chain's CDR3 is CASSLVVLAETQYF. DNA for the CDR3: TGTGCCAGCAGCTTAGTAGTACTAGCGGAGACCCAGTACTTC.

This clonotype appeared many times. The V call is TRBV20-1, the J call TRBJ1-1, with 7 bases identical to TRBD1. The germline V gene has CDR1 DFQATT and CDR2 SNEGSKA (reference sequence). Germline trimming cut 5 bases from V and 5 bases from J; bases unmatched to any gene: 11. The CDR3 runs 14 residues. CDR3 residues: CSAPLISGGTEAFF. Written as DNA, the CDR3 is TGCAGTGCTCCTTTAATCTCAGGGGGGACTGAAGCTTTCTTT.

In its sample, this clonotype was seen many times. V usage is TRBV5-1 and J usage is TRBJ1-6; D might be TRBD1 (5 bases). Germline CDR1 reads SGHRS; CDR2 reads YFSETQ. Trimming stripped 4 bases from V and 7 bases from J, with 15 bases between. The CDR3 spans 15 residues. The DNA of the CDR3 is TGCGCCAGCAGCCTAACCCGCAGGGACAATTCACCCCTCCACTTT. The encoded protein is CASSLTRRDNSPLHF.